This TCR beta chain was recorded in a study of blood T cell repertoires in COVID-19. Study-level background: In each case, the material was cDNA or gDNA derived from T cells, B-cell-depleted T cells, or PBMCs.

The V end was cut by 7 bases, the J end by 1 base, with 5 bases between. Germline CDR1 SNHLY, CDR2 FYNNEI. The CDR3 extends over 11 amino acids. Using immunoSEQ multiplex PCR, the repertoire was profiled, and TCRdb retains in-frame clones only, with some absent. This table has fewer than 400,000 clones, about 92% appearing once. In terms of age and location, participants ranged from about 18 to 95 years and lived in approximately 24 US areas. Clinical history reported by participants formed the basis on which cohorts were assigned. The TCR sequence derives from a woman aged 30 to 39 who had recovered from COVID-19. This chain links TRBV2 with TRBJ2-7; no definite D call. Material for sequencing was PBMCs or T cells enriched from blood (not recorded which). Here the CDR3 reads CASTPSYEQYF. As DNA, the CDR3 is TGTGCCAGCACCCCTTCCTACGAGCAGTACTTC.